These T cell receptor beta chains were read from a single sample in a study of blood T cell repertoires in COVID-19. The assay was immunoSEQ multiplex PCR, and TCRdb's table has in-frame clones only and misses some. The table records more than 65,000 clones, about three quarters of them present only once. Sequenced sample: peripheral blood. These TCRs come from a woman over 75 with active or convalescent COVID-19. CDR3s include the opening cysteine and the closing phenylalanine or tryptophan.

v_call cdr3_aa
TRBV18 CASSTTGGETDTQYF
TRBV25-1 CASSGGQFNSPLHF
TRBV10-1 CASSEGQYYGYTF
TRBV29-1 CSANRGHTEAFF
TRBV5-5 CASSPGGNTEAFF
TRBV7-2 CASRPGHYNSPLHF
TRBV7-3 CASSPQPFLGGVGGANVLTF
TRBV10-3 CAISETGEAQPQLF
TRBV2 CASRDRNSGANVLTF
TRBV6-2/TRBV6-3 CASSSRSGPGTGGNEQFF
TRBV15 CATSRELAVNEQFF
TRBV4-3 CASSQLGQGYGYTF
TRBV5-4 CASSSGLAGDNEQFF